This T cell receptor (beta chain) was documented in a study of siplizumab effects on memory and regulatory T cells. Study-wide points: Treg-derived clones made up an average of 68.8% of mappable alloreactive CD4+ clones with siplizumab and more than 25% in controls.

TCRdb's table, derived via immunoSEQ multiplex PCR, lists solely in-frame clones and lacks some. Among about 68,000 clones listed, 90% to 95% were seen once. Germline V CDR1 and CDR2: SGHAT, FQNNGV. The CDR3 extends over 12 amino acids. The V end lost 5 bases, the J end lost 3 bases, and 7 bases lay between the germline ends. Only a few counts were recorded for this clone. The antigen is unknown. Sequences were obtained from CD8+ T cells sorted from blood. The rearrangement links TRBV11-2 to TRBJ1-1; no reliable D call. This TCR was recovered from a human donor in good health. The CDR3 DNA sequence: TGTGCCAGCAGCCCCCTGGACACTGAAGCTTTCTTT. It codes for CASSPLDTEAFF.